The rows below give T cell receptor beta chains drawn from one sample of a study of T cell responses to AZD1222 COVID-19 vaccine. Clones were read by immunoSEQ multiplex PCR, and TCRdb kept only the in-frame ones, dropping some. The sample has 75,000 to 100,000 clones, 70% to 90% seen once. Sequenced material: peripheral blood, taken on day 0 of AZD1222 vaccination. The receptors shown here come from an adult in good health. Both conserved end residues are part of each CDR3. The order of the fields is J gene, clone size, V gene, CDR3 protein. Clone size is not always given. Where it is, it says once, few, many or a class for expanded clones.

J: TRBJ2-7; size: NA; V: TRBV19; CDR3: CASNERGSYEQYF
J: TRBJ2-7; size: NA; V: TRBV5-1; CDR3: CASSLAGNIAEQYF
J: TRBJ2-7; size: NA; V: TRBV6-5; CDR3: CASSYSRQVIHEQYF
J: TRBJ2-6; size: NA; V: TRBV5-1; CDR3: CASSLVGLPGANVLTF
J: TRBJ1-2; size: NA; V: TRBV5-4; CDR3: CASSLAGWQENGYTF
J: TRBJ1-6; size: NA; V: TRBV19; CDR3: CASSVTGNNSPLHF
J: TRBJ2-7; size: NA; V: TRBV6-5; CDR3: CASSPDRVVFEQYF
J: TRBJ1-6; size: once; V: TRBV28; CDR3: CASSFISRGLSPLHF
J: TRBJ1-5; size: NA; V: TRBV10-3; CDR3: CAISDDGEAQHF
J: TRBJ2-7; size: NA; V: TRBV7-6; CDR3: CASSLDRYPYEQYF
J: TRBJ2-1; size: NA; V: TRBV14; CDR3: CASSPMGGLGSWQFF
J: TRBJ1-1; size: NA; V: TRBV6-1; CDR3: CASRETEAFF
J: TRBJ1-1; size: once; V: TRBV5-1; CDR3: CASSLWGRGSNTEAFF
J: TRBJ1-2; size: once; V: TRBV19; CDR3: CASSILSSYQAYGYTF
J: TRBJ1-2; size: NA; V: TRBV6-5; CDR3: CASSYNLRWQNYGYTF
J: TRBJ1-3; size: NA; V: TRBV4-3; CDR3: CASSQDAGNSGNTIYF
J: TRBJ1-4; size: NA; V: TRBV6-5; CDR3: CASSLDGINEKLFF
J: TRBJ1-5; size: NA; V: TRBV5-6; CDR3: CASSLRAGPNQPQHF
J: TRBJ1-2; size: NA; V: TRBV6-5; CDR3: CASSSQGNYGYTF
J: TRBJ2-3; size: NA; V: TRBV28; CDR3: CASSFSNRAADTQYF
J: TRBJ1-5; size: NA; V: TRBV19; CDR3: CASMSGGVLNQPQHF
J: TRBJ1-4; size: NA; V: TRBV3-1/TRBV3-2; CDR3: CASSHPFRDRGLWANEKLFF